The 27 T cell receptor beta chains reported below all come from one sample, sequenced in a study of T cells in Graves' hyperthyroidism and ophthalmopathy. Regions amplified from RNA transcripts were the TCR beta CDR3 regions. With the HTBI primer set, the TCR CDR3 went through a first round of RT-PCR. One entry per CDR3 protein results from TCRdb running MiXCR on the multiplex PCR reads. This table holds roughly 570,000 distinct CDR3 sequences, around 16% found once. Sample: blood. The receptors derive from a woman in her thirties with Graves' hyperthyroidism.

The chain has TRBV20-1 and TRBJ2-2; TRBD2 matches at 10 bases. J was trimmed by 4 bases and V by 5 bases; bases with no gene match: 4. Per the germline V gene, CDR1 is DFQATT and CDR2 is SNEGSKA (reference sequence). The CDR3 consists of 14 residues. The CDR3 nucleotides are TGCAGTGCTGCCAGCGGGAGGGCCACCGGGGAGCTGTTTTTT. Encoded protein: CSAASGRATGELFF.

The CDR3 DNA follows: TGCGCCAGCAGCTTGGTGGTAAGCGGGAGCACAGATACGCAGTATTTT. This sequence encodes CASSLVVSGSTDTQYF. The genes are TRBV5-1 and TRBJ2-3; a possible D gene is TRBD2 (6 bases). Between the trimmed V and J ends, which lost 0 bases and 0 bases, there was a span of 11 bases. In germline, CDR1 is SGHRS, CDR2 YFSETQ. CDR3 length: 16 amino acids.

The chain carries TRBV6-2 or TRBV6-3 and TRBJ1-6, with TRBD1 matching 7 bases. After removal of 2 bases from V and 7 bases from J, the junction contained 2 bases not matched to a gene. The CDR3 is made up of 14 amino acids. Germline V lookup: CDR1 MNHEY, CDR2 SVGEGT. The CDR3 DNA reads as TGTGCCAGCAGTTACCAACAGGGGAATTCACCCCTCCACTTT. Translated, it gives CASSYQQGNSPLHF.

V and J are TRBV4-3 and TRBJ2-2; 8 bases are shared with TRBD2. Germline CDR1 and CDR2: LGHNA and YSLEER. The CDR3 consists of 15 residues. J gave up 4 bases and V 1 base, and 2 bases lay outside the gene matches. In DNA, the CDR3 is TGCGCCAGCAGCCAAGCGGGAGGGTTCACCGGGGAGCTGTTTTTT. Protein: CASSQAGGFTGELFF.

The genes are TRBV19 and TRBJ1-1; D is undetermined. Germline loops: CDR1 LNHDA, CDR2 SQIVND (reference sequence). With 2 bases removed from V and 6 bases from J, the gap between germline ends came to 7 bases. The CDR3 length is 12 residues. The CDR3 reads CASSIRGSEAFF. CDR3 DNA sequence: TGTGCCAGTAGTATACGGGGATCTGAAGCTTTCTTT.

Many counts were recorded for this clonotype. J is TRBJ2-3 and V is TRBV27, with TRBD2 matching 11 bases. This CDR3 is built from 16 residues. The J segment lost 2 bases and the V segment lost 6 bases, leaving 7 bases of the junction unmatched. CDR1 is MNHEY, CDR2 SMNVEV, per germline (reference sequence). DNA of the CDR3: TGTGCCAGCAGCCCCGGACTAGCGGGTTTCACAGATACGCAGTATTTT. This encodes CASSPGLAGFTDTQYF.

This clonotype showed up many times. This chain joins TRBV6-2 or TRBV6-3 and TRBJ1-5; 9 nucleotides line up with TRBD1. V shed 2 bases and J 5 bases; nucleotides not matched to a gene: 4. Per germline, CDR1 MNHEY and CDR2 SVGEGT. The CDR3 contains 15 residues. CDR3 loop: CASSYLTGGHQPQHF. The CDR3, as DNA: TGTGCCAGCAGTTACCTCACAGGGGGCCATCAGCCCCAGCATTTT.

In regard to this clonotype: Since a much larger clone is just one base distant, this may be a read error. V is TRBV7-9 and J is TRBJ2-5; D possibly corresponds to TRBD1 (6 bases). In germline, CDR1 is SEHNR, CDR2 FQNEAQ (reference sequence). This CDR3 contains 13 residues. Here the CDR3 reads CTSSLSGPGAQYF. The CDR3 nucleotides read TGTACCAGCAGTTTAAGTGGGCCAGGGGCCCAGTACTTC.

The rearrangement links TRBV19 to TRBJ2-1; 7 nucleotides match TRBD2. The CDR3 spans 14 residues. With V trimmed by 7 bases and J by 5 bases, 8 bases remained unmatched. Germline lookup yields CDR1 LNHDA and CDR2 SQIVND (reference sequence). This chain's CDR3 is CASNGLVSDNEQFF. In nucleotides, the CDR3 is TGTGCCAGTAACGGACTAGTTTCCGACAATGAGCAGTTCTTC.

This clonotype has just a few counts. Mismatch with germline at one junction end may stem from a read error. The chain carries TRBV10-3 and TRBJ2-1; tentative D call: TRBD2 (6 bases). The length of the CDR3 is 14 residues. CDR1 is ENHRY and CDR2 is SYGVKD in the germline V gene. CDR3 sequence: CAISESGGINEQLF. CDR3 DNA sequence: TGTGCCATCAGTGAGTCAGGCGGGATCAATGAGCAGCTCTTC.

This clonotype came up a few times. A read error is likely, as this CDR3 ends without the conserved phenylalanine or tryptophan. The chain joins TRBV7-2 to TRBJ1-5; D is undetermined. V lost 1 base to trimming and J lost 1 base, with 8 bases between them. The CDR3 consists of 15 residues. Germline V gives CDR1 SGHTA, CDR2 FQGNSA. CDR3 residues: CASSLESGSNQPQHL. The CDR3, as DNA: TGTGCCAGCAGCTTAGAGTCCGGGAGCAATCAGCCCCAGCATCTT.

V and J are TRBV7-3 and TRBJ2-1, with D perhaps matching TRBD2 (5 bases). V lost 1 base, J lost 15 bases, and 19 bases lay in between. CDR3 length: 14 amino acids. Germline loops: CDR1 SGHTA, CDR2 FQGTGA. The CDR3 DNA follows: TGTGCCAGCAGCTTAAATCCTATCGGAGCGGAGTGGTTCTTC. This encodes CASSLNPIGAEWFF. Looking up the rest from reference TRBV7-3 and TRBJ2-1 gives the full variable domain: GAGVSQTPSNKVTEKGKYVELRCDPISGHTALYWYRQSLGQGPEFLIYFQGTGAADDSGLPNDRFFAVRPEGSVSTLKIQRTERGDSAVYLCASSLNPIGAEWFFGPGTRLTVL.

This clonotype occurred many times. The chain uses TRBV7-3 and TRBJ2-1; 8 nucleotides line up with TRBD2. J gave up 5 bases and V 2 bases, and 5 bases lay outside the gene matches. CDR1 and CDR2 from the germline V gene are SGHTA and FQGTGA. The CDR3 is 15 amino acids. The DNA for the CDR3 is TGTGCCAGCAGCTTAGTAGCGGGATCAAACAATGAGCAGTTCTTC. Its protein product is CASSLVAGSNNEQFF.

This clonotype occurred many times. The V call is TRBV10-3, the J call TRBJ2-7; tentative D call: TRBD1 (6 bases). The germline V and J ends were trimmed by 8 bases and 3 bases, with 14 bases remaining between them. The CDR3 is made up of 13 amino acids. Germline V lookup: CDR1 ENHRY, CDR2 SYGVKD. CDR3 residues: CAIGRTEYYEQYF. The CDR3 DNA follows: TGTGCCATCGGGCGGACAGAGTACTACGAGCAGTACTTC.

This clonotype was found many times. The rearrangement uses TRBV28 and TRBJ2-7; no firm D call. Trimming cost V 2 bases and J 4 bases, with 12 bases left between them. The V gene's germline CDR1 is MDHEN and CDR2 SYDVKM. This CDR3 has 14 residues. The CDR3 sequence: CASSLMGQLYEQYF. For the CDR3, the DNA is TGTGCCAGCAGTTTAATGGGCCAGCTTTACGAGCAGTACTTC.

This clonotype was counted ten times or more. This chain joins TRBV11-2 and TRBJ1-4; D ambiguous. In germline, CDR1 is SGHAT, CDR2 FQNNGV. V lost 1 base and J 8 bases, leaving 17 bases between the germline ends. The CDR3 extends over 16 amino acids. DNA for the CDR3: TGTGCCAGCAGCTTAGTCCGGCCAGGAGGCCAGGAAAAACTGTTTTTT. Translating gives CASSLVRPGGQEKLFF.

This clonotype was detected only a few times. The gene calls are TRBV6-4 and TRBJ1-1; 9 nucleotides agree with TRBD1. V lost 4 bases to trimming and J lost 7 bases; unmatched junction nucleotides: 4. The length of the CDR3 is 13 residues. From germline, CDR1 is MRHNA and CDR2 SNTAGT. The CDR3 sequence: CASSGTGGGEAFF. The CDR3 region has the DNA TGTGCCAGCAGTGGCACAGGGGGCGGTGAAGCTTTCTTT.

The sample holds many counts of this clonotype. J is TRBJ2-3 and V is TRBV28; 11 bases agree with TRBD2. The V gene's germline CDR1 is MDHEN and CDR2 SYDVKM. This CDR3 is 13 amino acids long. Unmatched junction bases numbered 4, after V lost 9 bases and J lost 5 bases. CDR3 residues: CASSGRAGDTQYF. The CDR3 DNA reads as TGTGCCAGTAGCGGGAGGGCCGGAGATACGCAGTATTTT.

In this sample, this clonotype turned up many times. The chain is built from TRBV7-8 and TRBJ2-1, with 7 positions matching TRBD1. The CDR3 spans 20 residues. Germline CDR1 and CDR2: SGHVS and FQNEAQ. Unmatched junction bases numbered 23, after V lost 5 bases and J lost 4 bases. The CDR3 sequence is CASSPRTGFLGEASYNEQFF. In DNA, the CDR3 is TGTGCCAGCAGCCCCCGGACAGGATTTCTCGGAGAAGCAAGTTACAATGAGCAGTTCTTC. The full variable domain, with the rest looked up from reference TRBV7-8 and TRBJ2-1, is GAGVSQSPRYKVAKRGQDVALRCDPISGHVSLFWYQQALGQGPEFLTYFQNEAQLDKSGLPSDRFFAERPEGSVSTLKIQRTQQEDSAVYLCASSPRTGFLGEASYNEQFFGPGTRLTVL.

Ten or more counts support this clonotype. The chain has TRBV28 and TRBJ2-7; 10 bases match TRBD2. This CDR3 contains 20 residues. Germline-derived CDR1 and CDR2 are MDHEN and SYDVKM. V trimming: 4 bases; J trimming: 0 bases; junction bases outside the gene matches: 18. Here the CDR3 reads CASSSRVVAGGGPFSYEQYF. Here the CDR3 DNA reads TGTGCCAGCAGTTCCCGGGTGGTAGCGGGAGGTGGACCCTTCTCCTACGAGCAGTACTTC.

As for this clonotype: Being one base from a much bigger clone, this may be a read error. The V gene is TRBV6-2 or TRBV6-3, the J gene TRBJ2-1, with a weak D call TRBD2 (6 bases). This CDR3 comprises 17 residues. The germline CDR1 and CDR2 sequences are MNHEY and SVGEGT. This CDR3 reads CASRPLGSGRSHNEQFF. CDR3 DNA: TGTGCCAGCAGACCCCTGGGTAGCGGACGCTCCCACAATGAGCAGTTCTTC.

This clonotype was picked up a small number of times. The chain combines TRBV6-1 with TRBJ1-2; D not certain. From germline, CDR1 is MNHNS and CDR2 SASEGT. There are 17 residues in the CDR3. Between the trimmed V and J ends, which lost 6 bases and 0 bases, there was a span of 20 bases. In DNA form, the CDR3 reads TGTGCCAGCAGCCGTAAAGGAAGGTGGGAATCTAACTATGGCTACACCTTC. Its translation is CASSRKGRWESNYGYTF.

This clonotype came up many times. The chain employs TRBV12-3 or TRBV12-4 and TRBJ2-1; D possibly corresponds to TRBD1 (6 bases). The V gene lost 6 bases and the J gene lost 0 bases, with 18 bases spanning the gap. The CDR3 consists of 17 residues. CDR3 DNA sequence: TGTGCCAGCAGAGCCTCCCAGGGGATCAGCTCCTACAATGAGCAGTTCTTC. Translating it yields CASRASQGISSYNEQFF.

In this sample, this clonotype turned up many times. The chain uses TRBV7-8 and TRBJ1-1, with TRBD1 matching 9 bases. Germline V gives CDR1 SGHVS, CDR2 FQNEAQ. Trimming at V came to 5 bases and at J to 3 bases, leaving 16 bases not matched to a gene. The CDR3 has 18 residues. This CDR3 is CASSPLMRTGGWYTEAFF. CDR3 nucleotides: TGTGCCAGCAGCCCATTGATGCGAACAGGGGGCTGGTACACTGAAGCTTTCTTT.

This clonotype was observed many times. The chain combines TRBV29-1 with TRBJ1-4; D is unresolved. Germline CDR1 SQVTM, CDR2 ANQGSEA. V was pared by 4 bases and J by 6 bases, with 15 bases between. The length of the CDR3 is 14 residues. The CDR3 bases are TGCAGCGTTGCGGGCCCGGGAAGGGATGAAAAACTGTTTTTT. It encodes CSVAGPGRDEKLFF.

V is TRBV5-1 and J is TRBJ2-3; no reliable D call. The length of the CDR3 is 12 residues. Deletions cut 1 base from V and 5 bases from J, with 5 bases between. CDR1 is SGHRS, CDR2 YFSETQ, per germline. CDR3 nucleotide sequence: TGCGCCAGCAGCTTGACTGAAGATACGCAGTATTTT. It specifies CASSLTEDTQYF.

This clonotype has a handful of counts. V usage is TRBV20-1 and J usage is TRBJ2-4; 8 positions agree with TRBD1. CDR3 length equals 18 residues. V dropped 0 bases and J dropped 3; count of bases not matched to a gene: 13. Germline V CDR1 and CDR2: DFQATT, SNEGSKA (reference sequence). CDR3 coding DNA: TGCAGTGCTAGAGATGGTCCAGGGGGCGTGTGGCTCAAAAACATTCAGTACTTC. It yields the protein CSARDGPGGVWLKNIQYF.